The present T cell receptor beta chain was sequenced within a study of blood T cells in healthy people across ages. The second PCR ran about 6 to 12 cycles with a sample-barcoded 5' primer and J-beta primers. Each cDNA molecule carried a tag from a template-switch adaptor that contained 12 random nucleotides. In TCRdb, the 5' RACE reads were re-called with MiXCR into one record per CDR3 protein. The profile shows roughly 830,000 distinct CDR3 sequences, approximately 67% of them singletons. V gave up 5 bases and J gave up 1 base, with 12 bases separating them. CDR1 is SGHVS and CDR2 is FQNEAQ in the germline V gene. This CDR3 is 15 amino acids long.

This receptor was identified in a man between 25 and 39 years old in good health. Sample: blood. This chain connects TRBV7-8 to TRBJ2-1; D assignment may be TRBD1 or TRBD2 (5 bases each). CDR3 sequence: CASSIWGSSYNEQFF. CDR3 nucleotide sequence: TGTGCCAGCAGCATTTGGGGGTCTTCCTACAATGAGCAGTTCTTC.